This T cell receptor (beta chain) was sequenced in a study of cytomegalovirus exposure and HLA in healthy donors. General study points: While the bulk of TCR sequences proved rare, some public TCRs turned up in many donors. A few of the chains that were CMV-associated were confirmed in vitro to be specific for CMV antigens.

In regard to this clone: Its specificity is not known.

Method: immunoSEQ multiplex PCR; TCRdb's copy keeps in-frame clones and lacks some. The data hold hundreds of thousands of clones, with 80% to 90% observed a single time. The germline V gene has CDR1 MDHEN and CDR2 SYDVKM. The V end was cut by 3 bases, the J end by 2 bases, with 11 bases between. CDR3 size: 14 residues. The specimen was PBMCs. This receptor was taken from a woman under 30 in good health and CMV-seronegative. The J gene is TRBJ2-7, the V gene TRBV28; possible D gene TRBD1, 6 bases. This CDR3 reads CASSFRGRAYEQYF. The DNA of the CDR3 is TGTGCCAGCAGTTTCAGGGGTCGGGCCTACGAGCAGTACTTC.